The 5 T cell receptor beta chains below were found in one sample sequenced in a study of cytomegalovirus exposure and HLA in healthy donors. Researchers ran the PCR with 60 Vbeta and 13 Jbeta primers. Only in-frame clones appear in the TCRdb table, and some are missing; sequencing was by immunoSEQ multiplex PCR. The top ten clones hold 5.5% to 7.5% of a sample with fewer than 250,000 clones, about 81% of them seen once. Sample: PBMCs. Receptors were obtained from a man aged 40-49 years in good health and CMV-seropositive.

The gene calls are TRBV10-1 and TRBJ2-2; TRBD1 agrees at 7 bases. Germline V gene lookup returns CDR1 WNHNN and CDR2 SYGVQD (reference sequence). This CDR3 contains 16 residues. Trimming took 1 base from V and 2 from J; bases not matched to a gene: 4. In DNA, the CDR3 is TGCGCCAGCAGTGAGTGGGGGACAGCAAACACCGGGGAGCTGTTTTTT. This sequence encodes CASSEWGTANTGELFF.

This clone was observed a single time. The chain is built from TRBV19 and TRBJ1-1; D ambiguous. Trimming stripped 8 bases from V and 1 base from J, with 14 bases between. The CDR3 length is 14 residues. Germline-derived CDR1 and CDR2 are LNHDA and SQIVND (reference sequence). This CDR3 reads CASGLQSSNTEAFF. The CDR3 DNA is TGTGCCAGTGGGTTACAGTCGTCGAACACTGAAGCTTTCTTT.

The genes are TRBV7-8 and TRBJ2-1; D unresolved. The CDR3 has 13 residues. Trimming pared 3 bases from V and 10 bases from J, leaving 13 bases between. The germline V gene encodes CDR1 SGHVS and CDR2 FQNEAQ. The CDR3 nucleotides read TGTGCCAGCAGCTTCCACACCTCTGTCGAGCAGTTCTTC. Residues: CASSFHTSVEQFF. Full variable domain (outside the CDR3, taken from reference TRBV7-8 and TRBJ2-1): GAGVSQSPRYKVAKRGQDVALRCDPISGHVSLFWYQQALGQGPEFLTYFQNEAQLDKSGLPSDRFFAERPEGSVSTLKIQRTQQEDSAVYLCASSFHTSVEQFFGPGTRLTVL.

V usage is TRBV6-6 and J usage is TRBJ2-5; 8 bases line up with TRBD2. V shed 6 bases and J 12 bases; nucleotides not matched to a gene: 9. The CDR3 is 12 amino acids. The V gene's germline CDR1 is MNHNY and CDR2 SVGAGI (reference sequence). CDR3: CASRLAGPDEYF. Written as DNA, the CDR3 is TGTGCCAGCAGGTTAGCGGGACCTGATGAGTACTTC.

The chain combines TRBV4-2 with TRBJ2-3; 9 positions match TRBD2. V gave up 6 bases and J gave up 2 bases; unmatched junction bases: 6. Germline V gene sequence: CDR1 LGHNA, CDR2 YNFKEQ. The CDR3 is made up of 15 amino acids. Here the CDR3 reads CASSFTSGPTDTQYF. The CDR3 nucleotides read TGTGCCAGCAGTTTTACTAGCGGGCCCACAGATACGCAGTATTTT.